These T cell receptor beta chains were read from a single sample in a study of cytomegalovirus exposure and HLA in healthy donors. Using immunoSEQ multiplex PCR, the repertoire was profiled, and TCRdb retains in-frame clones only, with some absent. The sample carries 75,000 to 100,000 clones, 73% recorded once. The specimen was PBMCs. The receptor set was obtained from a man aged 40-49 years in good health and CMV-seronegative. Each CDR3 is given with its conserved first and last residue. A D gene is named only where the DNA matches it firmly. Only part of the rows carry a size: once, few, many, or a class if the clone is expanded.

V	size	J	D	CDR3	DNA
TRBV5-6	few	TRBJ1-4	.	CASSFRGSTNEKLFF	TGTGCCAGCAGCTTTCGGGGTTCAACTAATGAAAAACTGTTTTTT
TRBV7-9	.	TRBJ2-5	.	CASSLRTAQETQYF	TGTGCCAGCAGCTTGCGGACAGCCCAAGAGACCCAGTACTTC
TRBV5-1	.	TRBJ2-2	.	CASSLAFRGGPNTGELFF	TGCGCCAGCAGCTTGGCCTTTCGCGGGGGCCCTAACACCGGGGAGCTGTTTTTT
TRBV12-5	.	TRBJ1-1	.	CASGLANLGAGNTEAFF	TGTGCTAGTGGTTTGGCTAATCTAGGGGCAGGGAACACTGAAGCTTTCTTT
TRBV7-2	.	TRBJ2-3	.	CASSFFGQSTQYF	TGTGCCAGCAGCTTCTTCGGACAGTCAACGCAGTATTTT
TRBV4-3	.	TRBJ1-4	TRBD1	CASSQYGTGGGSEKLFF	TGCGCCAGCAGCCAATACGGGACAGGGGGCGGGAGTGAAAAACTGTTTTTT
TRBV7-2	.	TRBJ2-7	TRBD2	CASSSPSGLSYEQYF	TGTGCCAGCAGCTCACCTAGCGGCCTTAGTTACGAGCAGTACTTC
TRBV7-9	.	TRBJ2-2	.	CASSFQGSHGELFF	TGTGCCAGCAGCTTCCAGGGGAGTCACGGGGAGCTGTTTTTT
TRBV29-1	.	TRBJ2-1	.	CSVEGGHLSSYNEQFF	TGCAGCGTTGAAGGGGGACACCTGAGCTCCTACAATGAGCAGTTCTTC
TRBV5-1	once	TRBJ2-3	TRBD1	CASSSETGADTQYF	TGCGCCAGCAGCTCTGAAACAGGGGCGGATACGCAGTATTTT
TRBV20-1	once	TRBJ1-2	.	CSASFRGGYTF	TGCAGTGCTAGTTTTCGGGGAGGCTACACCTTC
TRBV4-1	.	TRBJ2-2	TRBD2	CASSPGRGWTGELFF	TGCGCCAGCAGCCCCGGGCGGGGGTGGACCGGGGAGCTGTTTTTT
TRBV7-9	.	TRBJ2-5	.	CASSQLGTIQETQYF	TGTGCCAGCAGCCAACTGGGGACAATTCAAGAGACCCAGTACTTC
TRBV5-1	.	TRBJ2-7	TRBD1	CASRQGAQYEQYF	TGCGCCAGCAGACAGGGGGCTCAGTACGAGCAGTACTTC
TRBV10-3	.	TRBJ2-5	.	CAISDTGTQETQYF	TGTGCCATCAGTGACACAGGGACCCAAGAGACCCAGTACTTC
TRBV11-1	.	TRBJ1-1	.	CASSLDRDTEAFF	TGTGCCAGCAGCCTTGACAGAGACACTGAAGCTTTCTTT
TRBV6-5	.	TRBJ1-3	.	CASSYSAGSGNTIYF	TGTGCCAGCAGTTACTCGGCAGGCTCTGGAAACACCATATATTTT
TRBV2	few	TRBJ2-1	TRBD2	CASSDRWTSGDNEQFF	TGTGCCAGCAGTGATCGGTGGACTAGCGGGGACAATGAGCAGTTCTTC
TRBV11-1	.	TRBJ1-1	TRBD1	CASSPQGDTEAFF	TGTGCCAGCAGCCCCCAGGGGGACACTGAAGCTTTCTTT
TRBV10-3	.	TRBJ2-7	TRBD1	CAISGQQGLPQEQYF	TGTGCCATCAGTGGACAACAGGGGCTCCCTCAGGAGCAGTACTTC
TRBV9	.	TRBJ1-1	.	CASSATGNMNTEAFF	TGTGCCAGCAGCGCCACAGGGAACATGAACACTGAAGCTTTCTTT
TRBV5-1	.	TRBJ1-1	TRBD1	CASSLQDRAEAFF	TGCGCCAGCAGCTTGCAGGACAGGGCCGAAGCTTTCTTT
TRBV6-5	.	TRBJ2-7	TRBD1	CASSYHRGYEQYF	TGTGCCAGCAGTTACCACAGGGGCTACGAGCAGTACTTC
TRBV7-6	.	TRBJ2-7	TRBD2	CASSETGGTYEQYF	TGTGCCAGCAGCGAAACGGGGGGGACCTACGAGCAGTACTTC
TRBV25-1	.	TRBJ2-1	TRBD2	CASSVLTSGGNNEQFF	TGTGCCAGCAGTGTACTGACTAGCGGGGGTAACAATGAGCAGTTCTTC
TRBV28	.	TRBJ2-7	TRBD1	CASSSPDRAAYEQYF	TGTGCCAGCAGTTCCCCGGACAGGGCCGCCTACGAGCAGTACTTC
TRBV29-1	.	TRBJ2-1	TRBD2	CSAGLAGGYNEQFF	TGCAGCGCAGGACTAGCGGGGGGGTACAATGAGCAGTTCTTC
TRBV28	.	TRBJ1-2	TRBD1	CASSSYRGPLNGYTF	TGTGCCAGCAGTTCCTACAGGGGGCCTTTGAATGGCTACACCTTC